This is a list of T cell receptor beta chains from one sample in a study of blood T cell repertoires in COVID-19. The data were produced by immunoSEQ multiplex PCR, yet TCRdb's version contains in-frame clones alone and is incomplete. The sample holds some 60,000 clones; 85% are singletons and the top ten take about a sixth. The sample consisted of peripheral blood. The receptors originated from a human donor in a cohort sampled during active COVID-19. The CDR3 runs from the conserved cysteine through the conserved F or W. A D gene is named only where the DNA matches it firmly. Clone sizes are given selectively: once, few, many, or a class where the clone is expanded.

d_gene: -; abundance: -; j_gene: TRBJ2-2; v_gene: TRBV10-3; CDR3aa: CAISESVGAGTGELFF; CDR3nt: TGTGCCATCAGTGAGTCGGTGGGCGCGGGCACCGGGGAGCTGTTTTTT
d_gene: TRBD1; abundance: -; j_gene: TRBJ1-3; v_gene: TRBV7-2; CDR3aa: CASSLGGGGQGAAGNTIYF; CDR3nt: TGTGCCAGCAGCTTAGGAGGGGGCGGACAGGGAGCGGCTGGAAACACCATATATTTT
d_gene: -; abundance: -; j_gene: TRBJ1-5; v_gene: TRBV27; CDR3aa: CASSRWGGGGDQPQHF; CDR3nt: TGTGCCAGCAGCCGTTGGGGAGGGGGTGGTGATCAGCCCCAGCATTTT
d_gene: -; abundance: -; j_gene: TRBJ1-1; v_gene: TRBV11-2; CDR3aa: CASRTQQGRNTEAFF; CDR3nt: TGTGCCAGCAGAACCCAACAGGGAAGGAACACTGAAGCTTTCTTT
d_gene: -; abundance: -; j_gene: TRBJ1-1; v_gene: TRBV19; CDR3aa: CASSRAPGKAFF; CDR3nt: TGTGCCAGTAGCCGCGCCCCGGGTAAGGCTTTCTTT
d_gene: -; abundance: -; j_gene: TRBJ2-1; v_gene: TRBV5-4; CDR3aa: CASSLGANPYNEQFF; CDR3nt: TGTGCCAGCAGCTTGGGGGCCAATCCGTACAATGAGCAGTTCTTC
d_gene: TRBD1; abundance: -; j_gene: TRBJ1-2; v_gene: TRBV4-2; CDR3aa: CASSQEVGTGAVGYTF; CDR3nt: TGTGCCAGCAGCCAAGAAGTCGGGACAGGGGCAGTAGGCTACACCTTC
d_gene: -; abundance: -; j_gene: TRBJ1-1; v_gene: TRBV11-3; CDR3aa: CASSLSSGDTEAFF; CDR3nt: TGTGCCAGCAGCTTAAGCTCAGGGGACACTGAAGCTTTCTTT
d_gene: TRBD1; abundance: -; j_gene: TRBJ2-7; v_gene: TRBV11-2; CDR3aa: CASSARQGVLSYEQYF; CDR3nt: TGTGCCAGCAGCGCCCGACAGGGGGTCCTCTCCTACGAGCAGTACTTC
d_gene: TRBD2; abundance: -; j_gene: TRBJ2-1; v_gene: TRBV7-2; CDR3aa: CASSLAASGGASYNEQFF; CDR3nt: TGTGCCAGCAGCTTAGCGGCTAGCGGGGGGGCATCCTACAATGAGCAGTTCTTC
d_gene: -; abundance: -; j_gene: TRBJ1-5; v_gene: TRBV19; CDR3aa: CASSNTGNQPQHF; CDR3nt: TGTGCCAGTAGTAACACCGGCAATCAGCCCCAGCATTTT
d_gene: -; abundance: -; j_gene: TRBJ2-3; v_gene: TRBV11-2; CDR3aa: CASRGTSTDTQYF; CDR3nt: TGTGCCAGCCGCGGGACTAGCACAGATACGCAGTATTTT
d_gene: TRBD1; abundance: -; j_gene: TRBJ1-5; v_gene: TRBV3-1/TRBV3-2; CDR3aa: CASSLQGAIGQPQHF; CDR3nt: TGTGCCAGCAGCCTACAGGGGGCGATTGGGCAGCCCCAGCATTTT
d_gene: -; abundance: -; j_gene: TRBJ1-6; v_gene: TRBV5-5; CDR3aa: CASSARDSYNSPLHF; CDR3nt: TGTGCCAGCAGCGCAAGAGACAGCTATAATTCACCCCTCCACTTT
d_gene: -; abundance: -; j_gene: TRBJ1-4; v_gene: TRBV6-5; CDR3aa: CASTRLNSNEKLFF; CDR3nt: TGTGCCAGCACTCGACTGAATTCCAATGAAAAACTGTTTTTT
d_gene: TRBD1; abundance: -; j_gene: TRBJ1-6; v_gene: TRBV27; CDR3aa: CASSPKRDSYNSPLHF; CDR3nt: TGTGCCAGCAGTCCGAAACGGGACAGTTATAATTCACCCCTCCACTTT
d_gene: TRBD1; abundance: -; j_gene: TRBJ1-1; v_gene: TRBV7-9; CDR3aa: CASSSDRKNTEAFF; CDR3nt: TGTGCCAGCAGCTCGGACAGGAAGAACACTGAAGCTTTCTTT
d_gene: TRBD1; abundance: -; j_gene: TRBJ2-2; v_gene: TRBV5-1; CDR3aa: CASSYTGERSGELFF; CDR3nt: TGCGCCAGCAGTTACACAGGGGAGAGGTCCGGGGAGCTGTTTTTT
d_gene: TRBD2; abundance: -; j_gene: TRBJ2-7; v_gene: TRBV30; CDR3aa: CAWIPPGTSGGVLYEQYF; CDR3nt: TGTGCCTGGATCCCCCCCGGGACTAGCGGGGGGGTCCTCTACGAGCAGTACTTC
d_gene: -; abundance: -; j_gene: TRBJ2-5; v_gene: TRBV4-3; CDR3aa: CASSQDRWGEETQYF; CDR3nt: TGCGCCAGCAGCCAAGATAGGTGGGGGGAAGAGACCCAGTACTTC
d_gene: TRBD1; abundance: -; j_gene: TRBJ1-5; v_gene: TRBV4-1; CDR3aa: CASSLNDRVNQPQHF; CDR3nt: TGCGCCAGCAGCCTAAACGACAGGGTCAATCAGCCCCAGCATTTT
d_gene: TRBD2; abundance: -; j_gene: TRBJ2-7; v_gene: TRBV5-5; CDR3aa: CASSFGGGGSYEQYF; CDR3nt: TGTGCCAGCAGCTTTGGGGGGGGAGGGTCCTACGAGCAGTACTTC
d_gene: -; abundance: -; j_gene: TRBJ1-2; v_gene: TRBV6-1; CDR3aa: CASSEGTANYGYTF; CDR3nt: TGTGCCAGCAGTGAAGGGACAGCTAACTATGGCTACACCTTC
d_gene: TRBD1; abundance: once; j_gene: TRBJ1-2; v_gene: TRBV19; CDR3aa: CASSMDGQGARGYTF; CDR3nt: TGTGCCAGTAGTATGGATGGACAGGGGGCGCGTGGCTACACCTTC
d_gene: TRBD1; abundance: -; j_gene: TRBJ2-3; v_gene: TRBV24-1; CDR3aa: CATSDSTGAPDTQYF; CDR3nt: TGTGCCACCAGTGATTCCACAGGGGCCCCAGATACGCAGTATTTT
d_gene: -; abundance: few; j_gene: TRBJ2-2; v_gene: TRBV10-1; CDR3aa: CASSYRAGELFF; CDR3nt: TGCGCCAGCAGCTACAGGGCCGGGGAGCTGTTTTTT
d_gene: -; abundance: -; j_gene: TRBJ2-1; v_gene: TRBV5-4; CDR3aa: CASSVPGISYNEQFF; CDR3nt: TGTGCCAGCAGCGTCCCGGGAATCTCCTACAATGAGCAGTTCTTC
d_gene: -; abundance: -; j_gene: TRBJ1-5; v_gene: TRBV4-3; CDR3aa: CASSQVMGGQPQHF; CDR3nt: TGCGCCAGCAGCCAAGTTATGGGGGGGCAGCCCCAGCATTTT
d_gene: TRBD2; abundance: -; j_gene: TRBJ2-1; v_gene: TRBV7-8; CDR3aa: CASSLGRGVAYNEQFF; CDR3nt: TGTGCCAGCAGCTTAGGGCGGGGGGTTGCCTACAATGAGCAGTTCTTC
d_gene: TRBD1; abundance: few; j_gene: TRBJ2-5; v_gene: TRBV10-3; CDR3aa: CAISESTGGSETQYF; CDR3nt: TGTGCCATCAGTGAGTCGACAGGGGGCTCGGAGACCCAGTACTTC
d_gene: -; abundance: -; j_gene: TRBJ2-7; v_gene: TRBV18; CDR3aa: CASRQGFRDTYEQYF; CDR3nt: TGTGCCAGCCGCCAGGGTTTTAGGGACACCTACGAGCAGTACTTC
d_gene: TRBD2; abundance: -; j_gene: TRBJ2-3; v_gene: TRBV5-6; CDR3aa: CASSRIWGGDGTDTQYF; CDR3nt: TGTGCCAGCAGCAGGATCTGGGGGGGAGATGGCACAGATACGCAGTATTTT
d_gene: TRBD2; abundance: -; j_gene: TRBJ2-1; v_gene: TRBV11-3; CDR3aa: CASSLDLNGGNNEQFF; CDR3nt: TGTGCCAGCAGCTTAGATCTGAACGGGGGGAACAATGAGCAGTTCTTC
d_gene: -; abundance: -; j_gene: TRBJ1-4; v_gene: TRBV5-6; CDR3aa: CASSLVGSNEKLFF; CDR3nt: TGTGCCAGCAGCTTGGTTGGGAGTAATGAAAAACTGTTTTTT
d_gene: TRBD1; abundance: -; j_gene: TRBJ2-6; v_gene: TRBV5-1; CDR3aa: CASFGQGPFGANVLTF; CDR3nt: TGCGCCAGCTTTGGACAGGGCCCCTTTGGGGCCAACGTCCTGACTTTC
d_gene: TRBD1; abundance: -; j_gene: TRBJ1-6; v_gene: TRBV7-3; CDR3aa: CASSLSGTGTLPLHF; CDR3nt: TGTGCCAGCAGCTTAAGTGGGACAGGGACCCTCCCCCTCCACTTT
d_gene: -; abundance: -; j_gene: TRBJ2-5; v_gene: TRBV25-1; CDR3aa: CASSDPPVETQYF; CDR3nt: TGTGCCAGCAGTGACCCCCCAGTAGAGACCCAGTACTTC
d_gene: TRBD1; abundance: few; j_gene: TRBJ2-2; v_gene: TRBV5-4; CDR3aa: CASSSTGGTYTGELFF; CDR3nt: TGTGCCAGCAGCTCGACAGGGGGCACCTACACCGGGGAGCTGTTTTTT
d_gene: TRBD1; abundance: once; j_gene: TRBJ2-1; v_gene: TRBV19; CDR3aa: CASSIEGQGAYNEQFF; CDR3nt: TGTGCCAGTAGTATAGAAGGACAGGGGGCATACAATGAGCAGTTCTTC
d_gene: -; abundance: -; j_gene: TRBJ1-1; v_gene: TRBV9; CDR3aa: CASSVVAATYTEAFF; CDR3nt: TGTGCCAGCAGCGTAGTGGCAGCGACCTACACTGAAGCTTTCTTT
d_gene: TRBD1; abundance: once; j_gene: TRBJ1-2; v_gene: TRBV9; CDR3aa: CASSVGDSYGYTF; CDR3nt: TGTGCCAGCAGCGTAGGGGACAGCTATGGCTACACCTTC
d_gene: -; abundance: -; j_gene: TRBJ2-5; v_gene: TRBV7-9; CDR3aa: CASSLQETQYF; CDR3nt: TGTGCCAGCAGCCTGCAAGAGACCCAGTACTTC
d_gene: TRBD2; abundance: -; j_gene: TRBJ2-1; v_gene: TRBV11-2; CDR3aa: CASSPERGVGNEQFF; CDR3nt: TGTGCCAGCAGCCCAGAGCGGGGGGTAGGGAATGAGCAGTTCTTC
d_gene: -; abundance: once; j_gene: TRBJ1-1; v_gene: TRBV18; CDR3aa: CASSPRGMTETALLNTEAFF; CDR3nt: TGTGCCAGCTCACCACGTGGAATGACGGAGACAGCACTTTTGAACACTGAAGCTTTCTTT
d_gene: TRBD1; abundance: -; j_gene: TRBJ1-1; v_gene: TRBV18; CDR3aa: CASSSQGQGVTEAFF; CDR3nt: TGTGCCAGCTCATCGCAGGGACAGGGAGTCACTGAAGCTTTCTTT